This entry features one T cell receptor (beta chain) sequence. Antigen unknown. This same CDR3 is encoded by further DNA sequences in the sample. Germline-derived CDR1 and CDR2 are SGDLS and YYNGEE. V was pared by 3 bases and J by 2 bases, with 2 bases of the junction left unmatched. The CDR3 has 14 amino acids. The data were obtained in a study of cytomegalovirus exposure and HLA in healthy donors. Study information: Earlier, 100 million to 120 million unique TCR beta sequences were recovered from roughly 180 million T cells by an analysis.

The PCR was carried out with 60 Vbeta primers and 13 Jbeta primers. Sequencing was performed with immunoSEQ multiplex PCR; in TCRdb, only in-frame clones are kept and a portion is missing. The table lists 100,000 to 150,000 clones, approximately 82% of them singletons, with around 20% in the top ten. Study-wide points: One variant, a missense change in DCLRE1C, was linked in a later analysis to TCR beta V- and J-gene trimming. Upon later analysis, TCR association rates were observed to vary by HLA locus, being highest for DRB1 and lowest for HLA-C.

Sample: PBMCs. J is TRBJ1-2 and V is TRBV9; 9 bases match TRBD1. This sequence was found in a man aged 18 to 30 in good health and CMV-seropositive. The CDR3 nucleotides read TGTGCCAGCAGCGCAGGACAGGGGAACTATGGCTACACCTTC. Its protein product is CASSAGQGNYGYTF. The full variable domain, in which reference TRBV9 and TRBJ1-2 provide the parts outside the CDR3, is DSGVTQTPKHLITATGQRVTLRCSPRSGDLSVYWYQQSLDQGLQFLIQYYNGEERAKGNILERFSAQQFPDLHSELNLSSLELGDSALYFCASSAGQGNYGYTFGSGTRLTVV.